Described below is a single T cell receptor beta chain sequence and its context. Sequencing used immunoSEQ multiplex PCR; TCRdb keeps in-frame clones, though not all of them. The profile covers about 2,200,000 clones, with under 95% appearing a single time and more than 1.5% taken by the ten largest. The source of the sample is a study of shared clonotypes between healthy human individuals. Naive CD8 cells comprised CD45RO-negative, CCR7-positively selected cells, excluding terminally differentiated effector memory CD45RA+ cells. This CDR3 is 15 amino acids long. Looked up from germline, CDR1 is MNHEY and CDR2 is SMNVEV (reference sequence). V lost 7 bases to trimming and J lost 4 bases, with 17 bases between them.

V and J are TRBV27 and TRBJ1-3; D possibly corresponds to TRBD1 (5 bases). Sequencing input: naive CD8+ T cells from PBMCs. This receptor was obtained from a man between 18 and 29 years old in good health. Some clones in this sample may be carry-over from other donors' samples. The CDR3 is CASKVSVGTGNTIYF. The CDR3 DNA is TGTGCCAGCAAAGTTTCGGTAGGGACGGGAAACACCATATATTTT.